Sequencing of this T cell receptor beta chain was carried out in a study of T cells in Graves' hyperthyroidism and ophthalmopathy. Study findings and constraints: The model predicted ophthalmopathy a median approximately six months before onset.

In the case of this clonotype: No antigen is known for it.

This CDR3 is 14 amino acids long. Germline V gives CDR1 ENHRY, CDR2 SYGVKD. V was pared by 7 bases and J by 7 bases, with 19 bases between. Clinical symptoms, serum thyroxine and TRAb, thyroid ultrasound and orbital computed tomography were used for the diagnoses. Amplified regions were TCR beta CDR3 sequences from RNA transcripts. First-round RT-PCR of the TCR CDR3 relied on the HTBI primer set. TCRdb processed the multiplex PCR reads anew with MiXCR; each CDR3 protein has one entry. The table has roughly 500,000 distinct CDR3 sequences, more than 45% seen once. The TCR originated in an adult woman with Graves' disease, either hyperthyroidism or ophthalmopathy (not recorded which). The V call is TRBV10-3, the J call TRBJ1-2; the D gene is possibly TRBD1 (6 bases). What was sequenced was peripheral blood or thyroid tissue (not recorded which). CDR3 sequence: CAITRFGGQGGYTF. In nucleotides, the CDR3 is TGTGCCATCACCCGGTTCGGGGGGCAAGGTGGCTACACCTTC.